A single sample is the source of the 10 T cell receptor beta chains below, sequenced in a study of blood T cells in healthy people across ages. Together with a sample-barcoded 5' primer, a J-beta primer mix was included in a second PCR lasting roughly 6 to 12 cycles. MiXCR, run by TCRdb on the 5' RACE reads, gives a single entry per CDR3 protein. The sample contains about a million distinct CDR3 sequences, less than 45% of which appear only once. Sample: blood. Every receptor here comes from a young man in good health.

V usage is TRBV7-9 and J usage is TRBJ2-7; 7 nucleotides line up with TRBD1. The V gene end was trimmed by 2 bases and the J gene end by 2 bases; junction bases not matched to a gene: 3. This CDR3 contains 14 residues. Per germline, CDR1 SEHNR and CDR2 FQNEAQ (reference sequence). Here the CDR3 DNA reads TGTGCCAGCAGCTTAACAGGGGACACCTACGAGCAGTACTTC. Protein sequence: CASSLTGDTYEQYF.

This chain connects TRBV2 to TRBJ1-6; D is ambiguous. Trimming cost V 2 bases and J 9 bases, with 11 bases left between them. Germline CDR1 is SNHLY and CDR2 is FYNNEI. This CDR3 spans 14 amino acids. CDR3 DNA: TGTGCCAGCAGTGAATCGGTGGCGGGTTCACCCCTCCACTTT. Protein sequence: CASSESVAGSPLHF.

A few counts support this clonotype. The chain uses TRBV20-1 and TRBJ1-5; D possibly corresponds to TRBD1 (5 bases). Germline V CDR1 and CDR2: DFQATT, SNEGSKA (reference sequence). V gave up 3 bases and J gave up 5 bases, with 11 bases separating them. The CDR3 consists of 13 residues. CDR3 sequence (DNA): TGCAGTGCTAGGTACAGGACGGATCAGCCCCAGCATTTT. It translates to CSARYRTDQPQHF.

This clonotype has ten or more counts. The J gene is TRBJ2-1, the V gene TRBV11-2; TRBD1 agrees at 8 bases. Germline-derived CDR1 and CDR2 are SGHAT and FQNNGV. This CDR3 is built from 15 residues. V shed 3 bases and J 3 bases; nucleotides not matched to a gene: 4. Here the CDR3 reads CASSFRQGFYNEQFF. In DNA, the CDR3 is TGTGCCAGCAGCTTCCGACAGGGGTTCTACAATGAGCAGTTCTTC.

CDR3 DNA: TGTGCCAGCAGCGAAGGGGGTCCCGGGAACATTCAGTACTTC. It is translated as CASSEGGPGNIQYF. The rearrangement joins TRBV4-2 to TRBJ2-4; TRBD1 might be the D (6 bases). The CDR3 length is 14 residues. Trimming stripped 5 bases from V and 7 bases from J, with 15 bases between. Germline CDR1 is LGHNA and CDR2 is YNFKEQ.

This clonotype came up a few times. DNA for the CDR3: TGCAGCGTCCTAGAGGGGGCCGGGGAGCTGTTTTTT. This gives the protein CSVLEGAGELFF. This chain connects TRBV29-1 to TRBJ2-2, with D possibly matching TRBD1 (6 bases). V shed 6 bases and J shed 6 bases, with 11 bases lying between them. The CDR3 covers 12 residues. Germline CDR1 is SQVTM and CDR2 is ANQGSEA.

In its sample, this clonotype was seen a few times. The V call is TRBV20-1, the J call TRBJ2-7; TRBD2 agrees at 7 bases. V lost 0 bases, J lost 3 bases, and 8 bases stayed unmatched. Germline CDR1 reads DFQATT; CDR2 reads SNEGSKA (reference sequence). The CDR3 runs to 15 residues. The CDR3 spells CSARDGAGTGYEQYF. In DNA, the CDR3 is TGCAGTGCTAGAGACGGAGCGGGGACGGGCTACGAGCAGTACTTC.

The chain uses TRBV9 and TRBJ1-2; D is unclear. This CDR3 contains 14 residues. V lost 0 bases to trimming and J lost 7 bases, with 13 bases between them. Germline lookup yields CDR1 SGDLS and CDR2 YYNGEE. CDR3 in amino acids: CASSVGEVPRGYTF. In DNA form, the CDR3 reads TGTGCCAGCAGCGTAGGGGAGGTACCGCGTGGCTACACCTTC.

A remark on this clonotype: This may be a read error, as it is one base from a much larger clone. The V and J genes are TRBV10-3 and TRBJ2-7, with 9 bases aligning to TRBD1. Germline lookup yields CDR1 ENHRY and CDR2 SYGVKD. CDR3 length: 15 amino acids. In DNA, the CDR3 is TGTGCCATCAGGGATGGACAGGGGATAGCCTACGGGCAGTACTTC. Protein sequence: CAIRDGQGIAYGQYF.

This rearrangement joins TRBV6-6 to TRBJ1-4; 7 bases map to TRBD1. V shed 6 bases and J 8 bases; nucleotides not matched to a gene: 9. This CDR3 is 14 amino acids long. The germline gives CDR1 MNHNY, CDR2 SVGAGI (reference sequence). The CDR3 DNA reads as TGTGCCAGCAGCGAGGGGGCAGGGTGGGAAAAACTGTTTTTT. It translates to CASSEGAGWEKLFF.